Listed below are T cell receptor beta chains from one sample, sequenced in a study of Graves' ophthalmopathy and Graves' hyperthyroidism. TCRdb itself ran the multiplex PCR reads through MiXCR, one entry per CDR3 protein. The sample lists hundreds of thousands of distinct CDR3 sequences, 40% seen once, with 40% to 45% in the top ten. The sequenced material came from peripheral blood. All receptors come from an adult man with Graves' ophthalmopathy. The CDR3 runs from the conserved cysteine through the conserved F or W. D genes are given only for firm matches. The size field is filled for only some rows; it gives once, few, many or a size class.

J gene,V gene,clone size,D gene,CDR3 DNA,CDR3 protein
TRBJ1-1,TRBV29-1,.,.,TGCAGCGTTGTCCAAAGTAACACTGAAGCTTTCTTT,CSVVQSNTEAFF
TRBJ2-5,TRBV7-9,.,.,TGTGCCAGCAGCTTAGCACACCGGGAGACCCAGTACTTC,CASSLAHRETQYF
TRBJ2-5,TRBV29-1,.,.,TGCAGTGTTTGGGGGGGCGAGACCCAGTACTTC,CSVWGGETQYF
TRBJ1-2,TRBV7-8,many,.,TGTGCCAGCAGCCCCGACAGGTCTGGAGGCTACACCTTC,CASSPDRSGGYTF
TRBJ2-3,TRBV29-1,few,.,TGCAGCGTTGTCTGGGGGGCTCATACAGATACGCAGTATTTT,CSVVWGAHTDTQYF
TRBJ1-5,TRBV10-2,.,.,TGTGCCAGCAAGAAAGGGCTGGGACAGCCCCAGCATTTT,CASKKGLGQPQHF
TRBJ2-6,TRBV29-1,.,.,TGCAGCGTTGAGGAGGGGGGTGGGGCCAACGTCCTGACTTTC,CSVEEGGGANVLTF
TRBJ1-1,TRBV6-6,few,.,TGTGCCAGCAGAACATCGGACACTGAAGCTTTCTTT,CASRTSDTEAFF
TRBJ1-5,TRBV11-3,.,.,TGTGCCAGCACCCCGGAGGCAGGAAATAATCAGCCCCAGCATTTT,CASTPEAGNNQPQHF
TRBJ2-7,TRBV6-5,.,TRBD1,TGTGCCAGCAGTTACGGAGGGACAGGGGCCTACGAGCAGTACTTC,CASSYGGTGAYEQYF
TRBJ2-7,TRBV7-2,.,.,TGTGCCAGCAGCCGTGGGCCAGGGGTCTACGAGCAGTACTTC,CASSRGPGVYEQYF
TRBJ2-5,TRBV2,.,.,TGTGCCAGCAGTTGGAGAGTCCAAGAGACCCAGTACTTC,CASSWRVQETQYF
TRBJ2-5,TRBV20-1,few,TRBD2,TGCAGTGCAGACCGGCACCCGACTAGCGGAGTACAAGAGACCCAGTACTTC,CSADRHPTSGVQETQYF
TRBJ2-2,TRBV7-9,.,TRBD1,TGTGCCAGTAGCCCATTGCGCCAGGGGGCGGCTCCCGGGGAGCTGTTTTTT,CASSPLRQGAAPGELFF
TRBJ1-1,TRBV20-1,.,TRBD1,TGCAGTGCGCATAGTCGAAGGGGGCGAGGCACTGAAGCTTTCTTT,CSAHSRRGRGTEAFF
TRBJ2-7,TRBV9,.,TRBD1,TGTGCCAGCAGCCCCTGGTCGAGGACAGGGGGAGAGCAGTACTTC,CASSPWSRTGGEQYF
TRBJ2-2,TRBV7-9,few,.,TGTGCCAGCAGCTCAATCGACAGACGCACCGGGGAGCTGTTTTTT,CASSSIDRRTGELFF
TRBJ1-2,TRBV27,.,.,TGTGCCAGTTTTCAGGGGAACTATGGCTACACCTTC,CASFQGNYGYTF
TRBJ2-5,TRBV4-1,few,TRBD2,TGCGCCAGCAGCCCCACTAGCGGGAGAGCAGACGGGACCCAGTACTTC,CASSPTSGRADGTQYF
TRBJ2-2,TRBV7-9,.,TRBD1,TGTGCCAGCAGCCATCTGGGACAGGGGGAAACCGGGGAGCTGTTTTTT,CASSHLGQGETGELFF
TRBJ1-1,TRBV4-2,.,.,TGTGCCAGCAGCTTGGGGGTCGTTTATGACACTGAAGCTTTCTTT,CASSLGVVYDTEAFF
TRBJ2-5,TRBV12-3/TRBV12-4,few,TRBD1,TGTGCCAGCAGTGAAAACAGGGGGCGTCAGCAAGAGACCCAGTACTTC,CASSENRGRQQETQYF
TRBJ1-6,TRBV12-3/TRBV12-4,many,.,TGTGCCAGCACTGAGGGGAGGTGGAATTCACCCCTCCACTTT,CASTEGRWNSPLHF
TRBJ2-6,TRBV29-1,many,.,TGCAGCGTCGAAATGAAGGGGCCGTCTGGGGCCAACGTCCTGACTTTC,CSVEMKGPSGANVLTF
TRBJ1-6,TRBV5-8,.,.,TGTGCCAGCAGCCCCGTAAGGAGGGGTTTGAATTCACCCCTCCACTTT,CASSPVRRGLNSPLHF
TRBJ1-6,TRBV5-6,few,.,TGTGCCAGCAGCTTGGGAATGACCTATAATTCACCCCTCCACTTT,CASSLGMTYNSPLHF
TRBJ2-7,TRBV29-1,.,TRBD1,TGCAGCGTTGAAGGGGTTAGGGACAGGCTACTCTACGAGCAGTACTTC,CSVEGVRDRLLYEQYF
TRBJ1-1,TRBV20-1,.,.,TGCGGTGCTCGCAGAGTTAACACTGAAGCTTTCTTT,CGARRVNTEAFF
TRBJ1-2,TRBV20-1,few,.,TGCAGTGCTTTCGGGGGGGCGCGGAGTGGCTACACCTTC,CSAFGGARSGYTF
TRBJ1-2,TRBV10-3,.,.,TGTGCCAGCAGAATTGGGGCGGACTATGGCTACACCTTC,CASRIGADYGYTF
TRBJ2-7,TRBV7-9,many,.,TGTGCCAGCAGCCAAGGAGGAGTCGAGCAGTACTTC,CASSQGGVEQYF
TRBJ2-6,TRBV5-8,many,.,TGTGCCAGCAGCTTGGCCCGACGTGGGGCCAACGTCCTGACTTTC,CASSLARRGANVLTF
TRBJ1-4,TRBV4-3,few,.,TGCGCCAGCAGCCAGAACAGGGATCGCTATGAAAAACTGTTTTTT,CASSQNRDRYEKLFF
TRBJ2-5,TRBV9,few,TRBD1,TGTGCCAGCAACTCCCTGGGGACAGAAGAGACCCAGTACTTC,CASNSLGTEETQYF
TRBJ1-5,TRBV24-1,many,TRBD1,TGTGCCAGCAGGGGGTGGGGTCAGCCCCAGCATTTT,CASRGWGQPQHF
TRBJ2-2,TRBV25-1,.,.,TGTGCCAGCGGGGGGGCAGAGACCGGGGAGCTGTTTTTT,CASGGAETGELFF
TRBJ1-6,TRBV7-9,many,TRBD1,TGTGCCAGCAGAAAACGACAGGGGAGGAATTCACCCCTCCACTTT,CASRKRQGRNSPLHF
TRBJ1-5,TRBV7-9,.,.,TGTGCCAGCAGCTTAATAGCCGGGGGGGATCAGCCCCAGCATTTT,CASSLIAGGDQPQHF
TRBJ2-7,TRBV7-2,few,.,TGTGCCAGCAGCTTAGCGACAGTAAACTACGAGCAGTACTTC,CASSLATVNYEQYF
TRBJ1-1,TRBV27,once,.,TGTGCCAGCAACAAAGGGGGAGCCACTGAAGCTTTCTTT,CASNKGGATEAFF
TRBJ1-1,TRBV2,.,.,TGTGCCAGCAGCCAGAGGTTTAACACTGAAGCTTTCTTT,CASSQRFNTEAFF
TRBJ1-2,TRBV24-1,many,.,TGTGCCACCAGTGATTTTCAGGGCGATGGCTACACCTTC,CATSDFQGDGYTF
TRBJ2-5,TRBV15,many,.,TGTGCCACCAGCAGGCGAGGCGGGCAAGAGACCCAGTACTTC,CATSRRGGQETQYF
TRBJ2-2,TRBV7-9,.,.,TGCGCCAGCAGCTATTATTTCCCCGGGGAGCTGTTTTTT,CASSYYFPGELFF
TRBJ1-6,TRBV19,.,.,TGTGCCAGTAGGTATTTTCCGGCTCGAGGTTCACCCCTCCACTTT,CASRYFPARGSPLHF